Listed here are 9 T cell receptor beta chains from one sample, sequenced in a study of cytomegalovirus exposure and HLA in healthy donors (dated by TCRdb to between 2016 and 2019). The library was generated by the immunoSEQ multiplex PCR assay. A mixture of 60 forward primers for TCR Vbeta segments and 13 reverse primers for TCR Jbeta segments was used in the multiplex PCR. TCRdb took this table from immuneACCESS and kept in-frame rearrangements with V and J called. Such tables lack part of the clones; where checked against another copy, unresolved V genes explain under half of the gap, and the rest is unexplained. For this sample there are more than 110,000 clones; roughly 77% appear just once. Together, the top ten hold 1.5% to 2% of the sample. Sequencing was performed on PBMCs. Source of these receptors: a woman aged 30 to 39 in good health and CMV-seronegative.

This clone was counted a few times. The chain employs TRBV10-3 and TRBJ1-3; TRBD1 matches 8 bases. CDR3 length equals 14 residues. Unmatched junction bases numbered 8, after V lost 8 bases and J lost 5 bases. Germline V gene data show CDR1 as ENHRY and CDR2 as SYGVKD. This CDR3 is CAIGPGGFRNTIYF. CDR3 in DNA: TGTGCCATCGGCCCAGGGGGCTTTCGAAACACCATATATTTT.

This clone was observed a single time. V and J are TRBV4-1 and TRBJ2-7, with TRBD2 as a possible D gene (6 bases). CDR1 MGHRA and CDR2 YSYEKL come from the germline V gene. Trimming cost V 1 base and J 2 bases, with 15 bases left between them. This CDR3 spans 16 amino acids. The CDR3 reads CASSQGLGPFAYEQYF. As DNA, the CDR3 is TGCGCCAGCAGCCAAGGACTAGGTCCCTTTGCCTACGAGCAGTACTTC.

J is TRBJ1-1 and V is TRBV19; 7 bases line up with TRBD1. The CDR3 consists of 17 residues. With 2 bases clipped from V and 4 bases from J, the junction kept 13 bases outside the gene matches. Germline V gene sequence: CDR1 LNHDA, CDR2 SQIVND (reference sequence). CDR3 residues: CASSIKEGKGASTEAFF. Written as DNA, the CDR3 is TGTGCCAGTAGTATAAAGGAAGGTAAGGGGGCGAGCACTGAAGCTTTCTTT. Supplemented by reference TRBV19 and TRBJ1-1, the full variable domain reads DGGITQSPKYLFRKEGQNVTLSCEQNLNHDAMYWYRQDPGQGLRLIYYSQIVNDFQKGDIAEGYSVSREKKESFPLTVTSAQKNPTAFYLCASSIKEGKGASTEAFFGQGTRLTVV.

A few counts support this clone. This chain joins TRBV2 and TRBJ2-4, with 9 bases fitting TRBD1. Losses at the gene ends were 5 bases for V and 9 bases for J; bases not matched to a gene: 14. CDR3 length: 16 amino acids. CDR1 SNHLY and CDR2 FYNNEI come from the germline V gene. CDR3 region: CASSRLTAGQGSIQYF. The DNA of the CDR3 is TGTGCCAGCAGTCGCCTAACGGCTGGACAGGGGAGCATTCAGTACTTC.

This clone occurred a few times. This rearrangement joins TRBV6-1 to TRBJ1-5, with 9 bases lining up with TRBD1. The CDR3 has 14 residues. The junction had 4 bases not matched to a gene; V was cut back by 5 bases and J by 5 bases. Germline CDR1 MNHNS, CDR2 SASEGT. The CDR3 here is CASSPNRGHQPQHF. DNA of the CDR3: TGTGCCAGCAGTCCAAACAGGGGGCATCAGCCCCAGCATTTT.

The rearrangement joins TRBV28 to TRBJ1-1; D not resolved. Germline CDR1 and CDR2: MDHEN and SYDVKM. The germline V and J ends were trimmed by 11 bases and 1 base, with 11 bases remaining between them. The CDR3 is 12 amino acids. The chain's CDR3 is CAVLPGNTEAFF. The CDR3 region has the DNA TGTGCCGTTCTTCCGGGGAACACTGAAGCTTTCTTT.

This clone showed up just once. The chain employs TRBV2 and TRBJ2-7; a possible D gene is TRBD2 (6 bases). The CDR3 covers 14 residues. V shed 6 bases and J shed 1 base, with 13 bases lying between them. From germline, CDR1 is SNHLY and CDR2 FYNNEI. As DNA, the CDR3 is TGTGCCAGCAGCCTCAAGGGGACTTCCTACGAGCAGTACTTC. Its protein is CASSLKGTSYEQYF.

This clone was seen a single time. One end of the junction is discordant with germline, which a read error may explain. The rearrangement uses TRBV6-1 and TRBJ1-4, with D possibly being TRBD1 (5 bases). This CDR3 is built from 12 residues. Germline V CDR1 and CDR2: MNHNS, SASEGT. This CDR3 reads CASSEVGAGRLF. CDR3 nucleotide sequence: TGTGCCAGCAGTGAAGTAGGGGCAGGGAGGTTGTTT.

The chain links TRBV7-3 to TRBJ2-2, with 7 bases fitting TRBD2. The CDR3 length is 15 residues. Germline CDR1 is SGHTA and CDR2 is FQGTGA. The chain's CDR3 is CGGDNFDGRTGELFF. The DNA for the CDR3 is TGTGGGGGAGATAACTTCGACGGGAGGACCGGGGAGCTGTTTTTT. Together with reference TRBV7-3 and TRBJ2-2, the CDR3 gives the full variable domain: GAGVSQTPSNKVTEKGKYVELRCDPISGHTALYWYRQSLGQGPEFLIYFQGTGAADDSGLPNDRFFAVRPEGSVSTLKIQRTERGDSAVYLCGGDNFDGRTGELFFGEGSRLTVL.